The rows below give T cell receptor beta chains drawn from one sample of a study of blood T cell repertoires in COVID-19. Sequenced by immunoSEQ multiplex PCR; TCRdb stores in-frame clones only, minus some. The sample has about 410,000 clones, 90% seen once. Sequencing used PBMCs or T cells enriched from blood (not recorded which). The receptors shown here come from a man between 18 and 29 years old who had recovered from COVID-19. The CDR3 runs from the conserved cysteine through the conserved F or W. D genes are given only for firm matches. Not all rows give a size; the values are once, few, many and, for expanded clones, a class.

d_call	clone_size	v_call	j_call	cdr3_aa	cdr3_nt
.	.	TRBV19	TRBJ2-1	CASSIEGEQFF	TGTGCCAGTAGTATTGAGGGTGAGCAGTTCTTC
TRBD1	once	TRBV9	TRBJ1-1	CASSAGQLNTEAFF	TGTGCCAGCAGCGCGGGACAGCTAAACACTGAAGCTTTCTTT
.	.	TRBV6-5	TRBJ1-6	CAGGRDNSPLHF	TGTGCGGGCGGGCGGGATAATTCACCCCTCCACTTT
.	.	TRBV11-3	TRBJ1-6	CASSPTSYNSPLHF	TGTGCCAGCAGCCCGACATCCTATAATTCACCCCTCCACTTT
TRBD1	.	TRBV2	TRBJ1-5	CASSDGTGTGQPQHF	TGTGCCAGCAGTGATGGGACAGGGACAGGTCAGCCCCAGCATTTT
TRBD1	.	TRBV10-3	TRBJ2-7	CAISGGQDDYEQYF	TGTGCCATCAGTGGGGGACAGGATGACTACGAGCAGTACTTC
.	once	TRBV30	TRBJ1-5	CAWSVGQGSGQPQHF	TGTGCCTGGAGTGTGGGGCAGGGTTCGGGTCAGCCCCAGCATTTT
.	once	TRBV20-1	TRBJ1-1	CSASTWPGKNTEAFF	TGCAGTGCTAGTACGTGGCCGGGAAAGAACACTGAAGCTTTCTTT
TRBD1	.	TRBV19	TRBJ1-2	CASLPPGGDYGYTF	TGTGCCAGCCTTCCACCAGGGGGTGACTATGGCTACACCTTC
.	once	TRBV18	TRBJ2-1	CASSPPEGANEQFF	TGTGCCAGCTCACCACCGGAGGGGGCCAATGAGCAGTTCTTC
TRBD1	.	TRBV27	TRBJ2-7	CASSFRDRSYEQYF	TGTGCCAGCAGTTTCCGGGACAGATCCTACGAGCAGTACTTC
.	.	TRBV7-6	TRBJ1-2	CASSPRMTETLNYGYTF	TGTGCCAGCAGCCCCCGGATGACAGAAACCCTTAACTATGGCTACACCTTC
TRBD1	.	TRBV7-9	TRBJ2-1	CASSFGTGVNNEQFF	TGTGCCAGCAGCTTCGGGACAGGGGTCAACAATGAGCAGTTCTTC
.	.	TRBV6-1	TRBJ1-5	CASSEFEGGGNQPQHF	TGTGCCAGCAGTGAATTTGAGGGAGGCGGCAATCAGCCCCAGCATTTT
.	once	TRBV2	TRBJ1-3	CASSGAARGTIYF	TGTGCCAGCAGTGGCGCCGCTCGGGGGACCATATATTTT
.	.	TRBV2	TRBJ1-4	CASRAGYTNEKLFF	TGTGCCAGCAGGGCAGGATATACTAATGAAAAACTGTTTTTT